This T cell receptor beta chain originates from a study of T-cell memory formation after mild COVID-19. With constant-segment primers, 5'RACE yielded cDNA libraries of TCR alpha and TCR beta that carried sample barcodes and UMIs. TCRdb independently ran MiXCR on the 5' RACE reads; one entry per CDR3 protein. The data contain about 140,000 distinct CDR3 sequences, about 19% of them singletons. Germline V lookup: CDR1 DFQATT, CDR2 SNEGSKA (reference sequence). The CDR3 has 15 residues. V was cut by 6 bases and J by 13 bases, with 25 bases left in between. Study outcomes and limitations: Some clones that responded turned up in pre-infection memory, which suggests that cross-reactive memory joined in. Clones that got smaller from day 15 to 85 had even CD4/CD8, while clones growing later tipped toward CD4+.

A word on this clonotype: The antigen is not known.

The sequencing sample was made of PBMCs or a T cell subset sorted from them (not recorded which). This TCR derives from an adult woman who had mild COVID-19 (a few samples of this study predate the infection). Cell type and time point are not known. The genes are TRBV20-1 and TRBJ1-6; possibly TRBD1 for D (5 bases). Here the CDR3 DNA reads TGCAGTGCCTTTGGTCGGGGGGACTCCCTAGGGCCCCTCCACTTT. This codes for CSAFGRGDSLGPLHF.